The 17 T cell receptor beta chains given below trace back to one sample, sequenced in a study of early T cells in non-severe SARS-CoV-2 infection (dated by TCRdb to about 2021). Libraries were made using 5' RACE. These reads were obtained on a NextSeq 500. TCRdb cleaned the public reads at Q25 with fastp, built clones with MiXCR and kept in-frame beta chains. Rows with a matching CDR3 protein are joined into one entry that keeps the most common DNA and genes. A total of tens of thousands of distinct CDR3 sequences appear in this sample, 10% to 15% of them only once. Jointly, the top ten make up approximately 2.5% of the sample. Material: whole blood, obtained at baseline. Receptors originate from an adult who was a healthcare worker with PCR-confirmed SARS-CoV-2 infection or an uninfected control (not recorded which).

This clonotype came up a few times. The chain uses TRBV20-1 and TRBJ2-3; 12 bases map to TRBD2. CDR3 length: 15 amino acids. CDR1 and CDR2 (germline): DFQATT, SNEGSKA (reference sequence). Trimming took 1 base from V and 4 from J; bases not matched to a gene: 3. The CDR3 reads CSARVASGRADTQYF. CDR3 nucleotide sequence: TGCAGTGCTAGAGTAGCTAGCGGGAGGGCAGATACGCAGTATTTT.

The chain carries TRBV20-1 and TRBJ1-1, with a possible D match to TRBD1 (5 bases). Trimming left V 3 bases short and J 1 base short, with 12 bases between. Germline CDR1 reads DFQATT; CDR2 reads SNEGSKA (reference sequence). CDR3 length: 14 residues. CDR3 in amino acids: CSARSGNSNTEAFF. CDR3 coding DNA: TGCAGTGCTAGGTCAGGGAACTCGAACACTGAAGCTTTCTTT.

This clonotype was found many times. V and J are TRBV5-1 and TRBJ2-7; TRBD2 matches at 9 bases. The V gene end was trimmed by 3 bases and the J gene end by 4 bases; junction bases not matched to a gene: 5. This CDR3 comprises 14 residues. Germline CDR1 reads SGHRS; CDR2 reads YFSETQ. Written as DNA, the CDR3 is TGCGCCAGCAGCTCAGCGGGAGGCCAGTACGAGCAGTACTTC. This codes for CASSSAGGQYEQYF.

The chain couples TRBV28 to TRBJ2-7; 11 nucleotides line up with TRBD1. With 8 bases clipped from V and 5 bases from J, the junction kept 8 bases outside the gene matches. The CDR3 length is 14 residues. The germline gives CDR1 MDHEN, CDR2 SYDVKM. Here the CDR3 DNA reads TGTGCCAGCGAAAACGGACAGGGGGCCCACGAGCAGTACTTC. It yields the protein CASENGQGAHEQYF.

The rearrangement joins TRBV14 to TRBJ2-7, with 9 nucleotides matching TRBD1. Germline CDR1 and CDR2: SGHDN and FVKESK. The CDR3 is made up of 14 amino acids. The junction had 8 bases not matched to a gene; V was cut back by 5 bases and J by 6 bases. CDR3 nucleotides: TGTGCCAGCAGCAAAAACAGGGGGCATAGCGAGCAGTACTTC. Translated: CASSKNRGHSEQYF.

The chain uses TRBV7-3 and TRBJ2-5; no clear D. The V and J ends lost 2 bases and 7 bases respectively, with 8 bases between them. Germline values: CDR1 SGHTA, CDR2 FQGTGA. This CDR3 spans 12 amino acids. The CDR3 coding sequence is TGTGCCAGCAGCTTAGACGGAGTGACCCAGTACTTC. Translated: CASSLDGVTQYF. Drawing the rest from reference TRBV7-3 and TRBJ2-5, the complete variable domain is GAGVSQTPSNKVTEKGKYVELRCDPISGHTALYWYRQSLGQGPEFLIYFQGTGAADDSGLPNDRFFAVRPEGSVSTLKIQRTERGDSAVYLCASSLDGVTQYFGPGTRLLVL.

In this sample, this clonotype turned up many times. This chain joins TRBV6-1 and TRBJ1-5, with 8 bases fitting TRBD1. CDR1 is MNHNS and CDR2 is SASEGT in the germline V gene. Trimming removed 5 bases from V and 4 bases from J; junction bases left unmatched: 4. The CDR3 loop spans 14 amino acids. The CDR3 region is CASSKDRVNQPQHF. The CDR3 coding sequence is TGTGCCAGCAGTAAGGACAGGGTAAATCAGCCCCAGCATTTT.

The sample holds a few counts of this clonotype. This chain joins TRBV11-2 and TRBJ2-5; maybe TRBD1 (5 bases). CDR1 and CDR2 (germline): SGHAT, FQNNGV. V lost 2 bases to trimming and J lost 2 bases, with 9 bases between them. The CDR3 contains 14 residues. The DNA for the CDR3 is TGTGCCAGCAGCTTACGCGCAGGGCAAGAGACCCAGTACTTC. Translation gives CASSLRAGQETQYF.

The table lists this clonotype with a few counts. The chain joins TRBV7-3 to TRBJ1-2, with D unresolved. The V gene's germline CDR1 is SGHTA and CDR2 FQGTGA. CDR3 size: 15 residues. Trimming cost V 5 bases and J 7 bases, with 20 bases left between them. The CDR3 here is CASSREAGLLGGYTF. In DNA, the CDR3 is TGTGCCAGCAGCCGAGAGGCAGGATTATTGGGTGGCTACACCTTC.

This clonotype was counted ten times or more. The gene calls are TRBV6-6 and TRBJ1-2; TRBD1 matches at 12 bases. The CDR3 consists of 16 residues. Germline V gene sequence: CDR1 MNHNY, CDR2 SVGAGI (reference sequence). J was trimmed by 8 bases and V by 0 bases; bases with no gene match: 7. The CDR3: CASSYSGTGGSRGYTF. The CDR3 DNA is TGTGCCAGCAGTTACTCCGGGACAGGGGGCTCGAGGGGCTACACCTTC.

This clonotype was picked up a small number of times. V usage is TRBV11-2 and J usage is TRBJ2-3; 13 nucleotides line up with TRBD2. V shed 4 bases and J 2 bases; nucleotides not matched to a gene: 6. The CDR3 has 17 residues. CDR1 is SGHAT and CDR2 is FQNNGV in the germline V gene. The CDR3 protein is CASSSRTSGSSTDTQYF. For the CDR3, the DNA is TGTGCCAGCAGCTCCAGGACTAGCGGGAGTTCCACAGATACGCAGTATTTT. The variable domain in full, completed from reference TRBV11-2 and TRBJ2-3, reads EAGVAQSPRYKIIEKRQSVAFWCNPISGHATLYWYQQILGQGPKLLIQFQNNGVVDDSQLPKDRFSAERLKGVDSTLKIQPAKLEDSAVYLCASSSRTSGSSTDTQYFGPGTRLTVL.

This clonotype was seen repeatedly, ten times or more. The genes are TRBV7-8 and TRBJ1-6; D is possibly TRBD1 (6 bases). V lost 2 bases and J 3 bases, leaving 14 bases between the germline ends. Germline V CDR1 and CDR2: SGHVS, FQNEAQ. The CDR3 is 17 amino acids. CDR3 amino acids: CASSLRQGQGYNSPLHF. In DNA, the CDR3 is TGTGCCAGCAGCTTAAGGCAGGGGCAGGGCTATAATTCACCCCTCCACTTT. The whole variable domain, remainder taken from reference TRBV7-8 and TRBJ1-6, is GAGVSQSPRYKVAKRGQDVALRCDPISGHVSLFWYQQALGQGPEFLTYFQNEAQLDKSGLPSDRFFAERPEGSVSTLKIQRTQQEDSAVYLCASSLRQGQGYNSPLHFGNGTRLTVT.

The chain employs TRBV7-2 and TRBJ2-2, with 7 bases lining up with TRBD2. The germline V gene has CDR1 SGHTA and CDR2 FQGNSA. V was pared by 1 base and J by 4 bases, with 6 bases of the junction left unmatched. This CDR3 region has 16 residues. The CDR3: CASSLGGEGRTGELFF. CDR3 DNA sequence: TGTGCCAGCAGCTTAGGAGGGGAGGGTCGCACCGGGGAGCTGTTTTTT. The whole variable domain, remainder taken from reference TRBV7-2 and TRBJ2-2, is GAGVSQSPSNKVTEKGKDVELRCDPISGHTALYWYRQSLGQGLEFLIYFQGNSAPDKSGLPSDRFSAERTGGSVSTLTIQRTQQEDSAVYLCASSLGGEGRTGELFFGEGSRLTVL.

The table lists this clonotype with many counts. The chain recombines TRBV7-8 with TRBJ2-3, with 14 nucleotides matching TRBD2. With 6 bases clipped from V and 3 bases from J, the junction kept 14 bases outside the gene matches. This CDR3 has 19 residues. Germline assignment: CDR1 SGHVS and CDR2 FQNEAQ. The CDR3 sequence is CASSTTAGTSGSMTDTQYF. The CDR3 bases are TGTGCCAGCAGTACAACGGCCGGGACTAGCGGGAGTATGACAGATACGCAGTATTTT.

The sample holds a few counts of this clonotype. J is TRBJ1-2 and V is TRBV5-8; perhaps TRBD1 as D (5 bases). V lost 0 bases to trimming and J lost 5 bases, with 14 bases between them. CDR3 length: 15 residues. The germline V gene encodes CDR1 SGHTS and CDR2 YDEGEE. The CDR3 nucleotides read TGTGCCAGCAGCTTGGGGGTTGGCAGGGCGTATGGCTACACCTTC. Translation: CASSLGVGRAYGYTF.

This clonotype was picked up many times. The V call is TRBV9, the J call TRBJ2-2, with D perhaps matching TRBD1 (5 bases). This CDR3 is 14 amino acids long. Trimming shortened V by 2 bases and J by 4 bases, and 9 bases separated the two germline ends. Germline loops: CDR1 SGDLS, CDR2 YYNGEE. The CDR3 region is CASSVSGFTGELFF. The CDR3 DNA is TGTGCCAGCAGCGTTTCAGGGTTCACCGGGGAGCTGTTTTTT.

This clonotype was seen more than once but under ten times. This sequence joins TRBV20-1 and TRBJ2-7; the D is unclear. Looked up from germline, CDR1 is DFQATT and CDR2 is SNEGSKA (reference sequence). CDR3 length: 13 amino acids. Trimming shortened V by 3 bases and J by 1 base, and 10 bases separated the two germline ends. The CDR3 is CSASGSLSYEQYF. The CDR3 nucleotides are TGCAGTGCTAGCGGCAGCTTATCCTACGAGCAGTACTTC.